The next 18 T cell receptor beta chains were all read from a single sample in a study of CD4 T cells in relation to SARS-CoV-2 and coronaviruses. No antigens are known for them. Measured with immunoSEQ multiplex PCR; TCRdb has only the in-frame clones, and not every one. The sample holds about 21,000 clones, about 80% seen once. The unexposed donors gave CD4+ T cells in about 2011-2018, prior to COVID-19. The cells were cultured for less than twelve days before CD4+ T cells were isolated. Sequencing input: CD4+ T cells from PBMCs, cultured in vitro. The receptors come from a human donor in good health.

This chain links TRBV3-1 (or the pseudogene TRBV3-2) with TRBJ1-5, with D perhaps TRBD1 (6 bases). The V gene's germline CDR1 is LGHDT and CDR2 YNNKEL (reference sequence). CDR3 length: 16 amino acids. V was pared by 0 bases and J by 2 bases, with 11 bases between. The CDR3, as DNA: TGTGCCAGCAGCCAAGATGGGGGGGCGCGCAATCAGCCCCAGCATTTT. It encodes CASSQDGGARNQPQHF.

This chain links TRBV10-1 with TRBJ1-1, with 8 positions matching TRBD1. With 4 bases clipped from V and 4 bases from J, the junction kept 8 bases outside the gene matches. The V gene's germline CDR1 is WNHNN and CDR2 SYGVQD (reference sequence). The length of the CDR3 is 15 residues. The CDR3 spells CASSGDRSIGTEAFF. In DNA, the CDR3 is TGCGCCAGCAGTGGGGACAGGTCCATCGGCACTGAAGCTTTCTTT.

This clone was seen more than once but under ten times. The CDR3 loop reads CASSESGIRRTEAFF. As DNA, the CDR3 is TGCGCCAGCAGTGAGTCGGGGATTAGGCGCACTGAAGCTTTCTTT. The chain links TRBV10-1 to TRBJ1-1; D is undetermined. The CDR3 length is 15 residues. Germline values: CDR1 WNHNN, CDR2 SYGVQD (reference sequence). Trimming shortened V by 0 bases and J by 4 bases, and 12 bases separated the two germline ends.

This clone was detected only a few times. This chain uses TRBV6-5 with TRBJ2-1; 8 bases agree with TRBD2. Looked up from germline, CDR1 is MNHEY and CDR2 is SVGAGI. J was trimmed by 0 bases and V by 5 bases; bases with no gene match: 3. This CDR3 is built from 15 residues. Written as DNA, the CDR3 is TGTGCCAGCAGTCCGGGGGGGGGCTCCTACAATGAGCAGTTCTTC. This encodes CASSPGGGSYNEQFF.

This sequence joins TRBV28 and TRBJ2-1; D remains ambiguous. Per the germline V gene, CDR1 is MDHEN and CDR2 is SYDVKM. The CDR3 runs to 13 residues. Between the trimmed V and J ends, which lost 5 bases and 7 bases, there was a span of 12 bases. In nucleotides, the CDR3 is TGTGCCAGCAGTCCCCTCGGCCGGAATGAGCAGTTCTTC. This gives the protein CASSPLGRNEQFF.

This clone was seen a handful of times. V gene TRBV10-1 combines with J gene TRBJ1-4, with D unclear. V lost 3 bases to trimming and J lost 0 bases, with 5 bases between them. CDR3 length: 14 residues. CDR1 is WNHNN, CDR2 SYGVQD, per germline (reference sequence). CDR3 in amino acids: CASSDGATNEKLFF. As DNA, the CDR3 is TGCGCCAGCAGTGATGGAGCAACTAATGAAAAACTGTTTTTT.

This chain links TRBV9 with TRBJ2-1; a possible D gene is TRBD2 (5 bases). Germline lookup yields CDR1 SGDLS and CDR2 YYNGEE. The CDR3 is made up of 16 amino acids. Trimming shortened V by 0 bases and J by 2 bases, and 12 bases separated the two germline ends. The CDR3: CASSVELGSPYNEQFF. Written as DNA, the CDR3 is TGTGCCAGCAGCGTAGAGTTGGGGAGCCCCTACAATGAGCAGTTCTTC. The full variable domain, its missing parts supplied by reference TRBV9 and TRBJ2-1, is DSGVTQTPKHLITATGQRVTLRCSPRSGDLSVYWYQQSLDQGLQFLIQYYNGEERAKGNILERFSAQQFPDLHSELNLSSLELGDSALYFCASSVELGSPYNEQFFGPGTRLTVL.

This clone is medium-sized (0.01 to 0.1%) by share. This chain links TRBV9 with TRBJ1-3, with a weak D call TRBD1 (6 bases). Germline V gene lookup returns CDR1 SGDLS and CDR2 YYNGEE. Trimming took 0 bases from V and 0 from J, leaving 10 bases between them. The CDR3 runs 16 residues. In DNA form, the CDR3 reads TGTGCCAGCAGCGTAGTGGGGGGCCTCTCTGGAAACACCATATATTTT. As protein: CASSVVGGLSGNTIYF.

The V call is TRBV5-1, the J call TRBJ2-1; D perhaps matches TRBD2 (6 bases). Trimming pared 4 bases from V and 8 bases from J, leaving 19 bases between. The length of the CDR3 is 15 residues. The V gene's germline CDR1 is SGHRS and CDR2 YFSETQ. The CDR3 sequence: CASSLTPTSLDEQFF. CDR3 nucleotide sequence: TGCGCCAGCAGCCTAACTCCTACTAGCCTCGATGAGCAGTTCTTC.

This clone showed up just a few times. This chain joins TRBV27 and TRBJ2-7; D not resolved. Trimming removed 4 bases at V and 0 bases at J, with 7 bases between. In germline, CDR1 is MNHEY, CDR2 SMNVEV (reference sequence). This CDR3 is built from 13 residues. CDR3 DNA sequence: TGTGCCAGCAGTTCCCAAAGCTCCTACGAGCAGTACTTC. As protein: CASSSQSSYEQYF.

The chain couples TRBV3-1 (or the pseudogene TRBV3-2) to TRBJ1-2, with D perhaps TRBD1 (6 bases). V was clipped by 4 bases and J by 10 bases, with 13 bases between them. This CDR3 contains 12 residues. Per germline, CDR1 LGHDT and CDR2 YNNKEL (reference sequence). The CDR3 DNA reads TGTGCCAGCAGCCCTAGTACAGGGCTCTACACCTTC. Its protein is CASSPSTGLYTF.

The chain combines TRBV9 with TRBJ2-3, with D hard to call. CDR1 SGDLS and CDR2 YYNGEE come from the germline V gene. The CDR3 covers 14 residues. V lost 0 bases and J lost 2, with 7 bases in between. CDR3 protein: CASSVDRTTDTQYF. The DNA of the CDR3 is TGTGCCAGCAGCGTAGACCGGACCACAGATACGCAGTATTTT. Filled out from reference TRBV9 and TRBJ2-3, the complete variable domain reads DSGVTQTPKHLITATGQRVTLRCSPRSGDLSVYWYQQSLDQGLQFLIQYYNGEERAKGNILERFSAQQFPDLHSELNLSSLELGDSALYFCASSVDRTTDTQYFGPGTRLTVL.

The chain recombines TRBV4-1 with TRBJ1-2; TRBD1 matches at 8 bases. V lost 4 bases and J lost 8; bases outside the gene matches: 9. In germline, CDR1 is MGHRA, CDR2 YSYEKL. The CDR3 spans 14 residues. The CDR3 is CASSPEGPGGGYTF. The CDR3 DNA is TGCGCCAGCAGCCCCGAGGGGCCAGGGGGCGGCTACACCTTC.

V is TRBV19 and J is TRBJ1-5; D may be TRBD1 (6 bases). In germline, CDR1 is LNHDA, CDR2 SQIVND (reference sequence). The CDR3 covers 16 residues. The V end lost 7 bases, the J end lost 5 bases, and 21 bases lay between the germline ends. CDR3 nucleotides: TGTGCCAGTAAGTCGAACAGGGTTCGCGGGGATCAGCCCCAGCATTTT. Translated, it gives CASKSNRVRGDQPQHF.

The chain has TRBV4-2 and TRBJ2-5; no clear D. The CDR3 covers 13 residues. V lost 1 base and J lost 5, with 8 bases in between. The germline gives CDR1 LGHNA, CDR2 YNFKEQ. CDR3 residues: CASSQAVGETQYF. CDR3 bases: TGTGCCAGCAGCCAAGCGGTAGGGGAGACCCAGTACTTC.

V usage is TRBV19 and J usage is TRBJ2-7; the D is unclear. The V and J ends lost 8 bases and 0 bases respectively, with 11 bases between them. The CDR3 has 13 residues. The V gene's germline CDR1 is LNHDA and CDR2 SQIVND (reference sequence). CDR3 in amino acids: CASAAMSSYEQYF. CDR3 DNA sequence: TGTGCCAGTGCGGCGATGAGCTCCTACGAGCAGTACTTC.

The chain recombines TRBV2 with TRBJ2-7; TRBD1 matches at 7 bases. Trimming at V came to 7 bases and at J to 9 bases, leaving 12 bases not matched to a gene. The CDR3 runs to 13 residues. Germline V gene lookup returns CDR1 SNHLY and CDR2 FYNNEI. CDR3 protein: CASTTLKDRAQYF. The CDR3 DNA sequence: TGTGCCAGCACCACTTTGAAAGACAGGGCGCAGTACTTC. The full variable domain, rest sourced from reference TRBV2 and TRBJ2-7, is EPEVTQTPSHQVTQMGQEVILRCVPISNHLYFYWYRQILGQKVEFLVSFYNNEISEKSEIFDDQFSVERPDGSNFTLKIRSTKLEDSAMYFCASTTLKDRAQYFGPGTRLTVT.

This clone was seen a handful of times. The chain uses TRBV28 and TRBJ2-2; the match to TRBD1 covers 10 bases. After removal of 6 bases from V and 5 bases from J, the junction contained 9 bases not matched to a gene. CDR1 and CDR2 from the germline V gene are MDHEN and SYDVKM. This CDR3 contains 16 residues. The CDR3 sequence: CASRPAGDRGTGELFF. The CDR3 nucleotides are TGTGCCAGCAGACCTGCTGGGGACAGGGGAACCGGGGAGCTGTTTTTT.